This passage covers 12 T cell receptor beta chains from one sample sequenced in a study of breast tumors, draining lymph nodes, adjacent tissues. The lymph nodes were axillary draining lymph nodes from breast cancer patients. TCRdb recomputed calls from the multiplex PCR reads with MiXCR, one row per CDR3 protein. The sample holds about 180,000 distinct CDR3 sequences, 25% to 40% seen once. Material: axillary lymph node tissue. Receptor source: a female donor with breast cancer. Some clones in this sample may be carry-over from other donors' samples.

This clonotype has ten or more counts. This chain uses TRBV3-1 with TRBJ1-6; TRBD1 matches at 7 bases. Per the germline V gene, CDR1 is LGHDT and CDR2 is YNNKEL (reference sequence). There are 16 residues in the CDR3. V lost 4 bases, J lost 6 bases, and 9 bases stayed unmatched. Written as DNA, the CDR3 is TGTGCCAGCAGCCGCCACAGGGGCAGCGGTAATTCACCCCTCCACTTT. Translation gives CASSRHRGSGNSPLHF.

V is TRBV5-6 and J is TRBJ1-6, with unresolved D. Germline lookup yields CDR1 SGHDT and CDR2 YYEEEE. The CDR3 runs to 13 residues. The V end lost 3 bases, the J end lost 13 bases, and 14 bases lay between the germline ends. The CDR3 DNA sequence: TGTGCCAGCAGCTACGCTGATGAGGAGCCCCTCCACTTT. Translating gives CASSYADEEPLHF.

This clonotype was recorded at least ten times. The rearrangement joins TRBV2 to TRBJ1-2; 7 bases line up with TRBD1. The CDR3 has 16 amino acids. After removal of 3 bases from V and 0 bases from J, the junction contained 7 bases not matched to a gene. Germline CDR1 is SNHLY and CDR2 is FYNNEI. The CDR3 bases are TGTGCCAGCAGTGATAAGGGGGCAGGCGCTAACTATGGCTACACCTTC. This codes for CASSDKGAGANYGYTF. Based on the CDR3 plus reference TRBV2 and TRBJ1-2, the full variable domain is EPEVTQTPSHQVTQMGQEVILRCVPISNHLYFYWYRQILGQKVEFLVSFYNNEISEKSEIFDDQFSVERPDGSNFTLKIRSTKLEDSAMYFCASSDKGAGANYGYTFGSGTRLTVV.

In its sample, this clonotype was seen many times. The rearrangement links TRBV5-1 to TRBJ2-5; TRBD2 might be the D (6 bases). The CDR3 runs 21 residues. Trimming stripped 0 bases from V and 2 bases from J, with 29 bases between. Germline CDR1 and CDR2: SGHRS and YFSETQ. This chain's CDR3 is CASSLAFISTSRGRRQETQYF. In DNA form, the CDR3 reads TGCGCCAGCAGCTTGGCCTTTATTAGTACTTCACGGGGGAGGAGGCAAGAGACCCAGTACTTC.

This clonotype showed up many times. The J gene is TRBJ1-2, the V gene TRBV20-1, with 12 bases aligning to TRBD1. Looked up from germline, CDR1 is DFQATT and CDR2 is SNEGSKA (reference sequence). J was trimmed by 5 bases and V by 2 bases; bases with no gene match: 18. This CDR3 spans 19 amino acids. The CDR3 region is CSARQRGGGTGGRLYGYTF. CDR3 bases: TGCAGTGCTAGACAGCGAGGGGGGGGGACAGGGGGCAGGTTGTATGGCTACACCTTC.

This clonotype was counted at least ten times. The CDR3 region has the DNA TGTGCCAGCAGTAGGGGGGGGAATAGCAATCAGCCCCAGCATTTT. It specifies CASSRGGNSNQPQHF. This chain connects TRBV6-5 to TRBJ1-5; tentative D call: TRBD1 (6 bases). With 5 bases removed from V and 0 bases from J, the gap between germline ends came to 11 bases. This CDR3 contains 15 residues. Germline CDR1 reads MNHEY; CDR2 reads SVGAGI.

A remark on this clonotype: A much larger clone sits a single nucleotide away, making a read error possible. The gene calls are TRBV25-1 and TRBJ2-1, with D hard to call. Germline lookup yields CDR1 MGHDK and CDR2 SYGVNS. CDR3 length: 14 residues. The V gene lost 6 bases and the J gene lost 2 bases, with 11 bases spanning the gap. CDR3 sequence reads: CASSIGNTYNEQFF. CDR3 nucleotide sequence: TGTGCCAGCAGCATAGGAAATACCTACAATGAGCAGTTCTTC.

This chain's CDR3 is CASSPGQGVRGEPQHF. CDR3 coding DNA: TGTGCCAGTAGTCCCGGACAGGGAGTGCGCGGGGAGCCCCAGCATTTT. The V call is TRBV19, the J call TRBJ1-5; 8 bases line up with TRBD1. With 5 bases clipped from V and 8 bases from J, the junction kept 14 bases outside the gene matches. This CDR3 region has 16 residues. The V gene's germline CDR1 is LNHDA and CDR2 SQIVND (reference sequence).

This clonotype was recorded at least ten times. The CDR3 is CASGLGTGGRETQYF. CDR3 DNA sequence: TGTGCTAGTGGTTTGGGGACAGGGGGCCGTGAGACCCAGTACTTC. The rearrangement links TRBV12-5 to TRBJ2-5; 11 positions match TRBD1. The V segment lost 1 base and the J segment 5 bases; nucleotides outside the gene matches: 3. The V gene's germline CDR1 is LGHNT and CDR2 FRNRAP. The CDR3 sequence is 15 residues long.

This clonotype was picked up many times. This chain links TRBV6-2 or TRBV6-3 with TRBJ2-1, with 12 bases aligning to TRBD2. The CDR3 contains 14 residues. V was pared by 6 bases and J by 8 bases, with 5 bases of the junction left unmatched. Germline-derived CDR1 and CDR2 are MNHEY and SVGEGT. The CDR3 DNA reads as TGTGCCAGCAGATCTACTAGCGGGAGGTATGAGCAGTTCTTC. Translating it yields CASRSTSGRYEQFF.

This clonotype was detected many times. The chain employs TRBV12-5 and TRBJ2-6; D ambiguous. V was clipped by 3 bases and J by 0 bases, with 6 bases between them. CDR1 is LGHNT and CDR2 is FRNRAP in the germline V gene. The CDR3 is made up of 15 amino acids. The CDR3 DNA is TGTGCTAGTGGTTTCGCCCTCTCTGGGGCCAACGTCCTGACTTTC. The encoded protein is CASGFALSGANVLTF.

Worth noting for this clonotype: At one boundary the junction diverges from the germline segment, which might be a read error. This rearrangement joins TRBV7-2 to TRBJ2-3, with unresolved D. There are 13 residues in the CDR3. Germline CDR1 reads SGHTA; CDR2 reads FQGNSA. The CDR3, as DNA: TGCGCCGGCAGCTCCGGGCGAACAGATACGCAGTATTTT. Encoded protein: CAGSSGRTDTQYF. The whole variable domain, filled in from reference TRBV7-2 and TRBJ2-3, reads GAGVSQSPSNKVTEKGKDVELRCDPISGHTALYWYRQSLGQGLEFLIYFQGNSAPDKSGLPSDRFSAERTGGSVSTLTIQRTQQEDSAVYLCAGSSGRTDTQYFGPGTRLTVL.